A selection of T cell receptor beta chains follows, all from one sample in a study of molecular identifiers for immune sequencing clone quantification. TCRdb reprocessed the PCR reads via MiXCR and lists one record per CDR3 protein. The sample gives about 68,000 distinct CDR3 sequences, over 15% of which show up once; about 1.5% is in the top ten. Material: naive CD8+ T cells from blood, with Jurkat cell RNA spiked in. These receptor sequences come from a human donor in good health. Some libraries in this study had Jurkat cell RNA spiked in. Each CDR3 is given without its conserved first and last residue.

v_gene	j_gene	CDR3aa
TRBV10-3	TRBJ2-3	AISAASTDTQY
TRBV7-9	TRBJ2-2	ASSLVLKGGELF
TRBV6-5	TRBJ2-7	ASSYSTGTAHMQY
TRBV19	TRBJ2-5	ASSSRDRVQETQY
TRBV6-2/TRBV6-3	TRBJ2-5	ASSFGGRETQY
TRBV12-3/TRBV12-4	TRBJ1-1	ASSPGQTTMNTEAF
TRBV28	TRBJ2-3	ASSLDVAGADTQY
TRBV10-2	TRBJ2-1	ASSESRYNEQF
TRBV15	TRBJ2-4	ATSAQSEAGSDIQY
TRBV11-3	TRBJ2-4	ASSLGQGNLAKNIQY
TRBV7-2	TRBJ2-7	ASSFNYYEQH
TRBV9	TRBJ1-3	ASSVDLGSGNTIY
TRBV4-3	TRBJ2-7	ASSHRPAYEQY
TRBV4-1	TRBJ2-1	ASSQDRTGYNEQF
TRBV4-1	TRBJ1-1	ASSQVSLNTEAF
TRBV6-2/TRBV6-3	TRBJ1-1	ASSYSDRGLVTEAF
TRBV20-1	TRBJ1-2	SARQGEYYGYT
TRBV28	TRBJ2-7	ASSFPREGARYEQY
TRBV9	TRBJ2-1	ASSVVAARDNEQF
TRBV2	TRBJ2-5	ASSRGNQETQY
TRBV7-9	TRBJ1-2	ASSLVPTTPGVGYT
TRBV20-1	TRBJ2-7	SANLRFEEPSGEQR
TRBV3-1	TRBJ1-1	ASRHRDRGGWTEAF
TRBV9	TRBJ1-2	ASSPRQVANYGYT
TRBV27	TRBJ2-5	ASSLWGVETQY
TRBV11-2	TRBJ2-7	ASRPTLALGEQY
TRBV20-1	TRBJ2-7	SAVLADSSYEQY
TRBV7-9	TRBJ2-1	ASSLMTNEQF
TRBV9	TRBJ2-1	ASSPRLAELNEQF
TRBV7-9	TRBJ2-5	ARSTTQRGSAETQY
TRBV3-1	TRBJ2-3	ASSQDLFREGPGVDTQY
TRBV19	TRBJ2-2	ASSKGLAGDGGTGELF
TRBV27	TRBJ2-4	ASTTTWGTGPNIQY
TRBV24-1	TRBJ2-1	ATSEPPTSEKVNEQF
TRBV10-2	TRBJ1-1	ASNSLNTEAF
TRBV6-2/TRBV6-3	TRBJ2-1	ASQRGGTVLNEQF
TRBV29-1	TRBJ2-2	SVVSKNTGELF
TRBV28	TRBJ1-4	ASFPRMGEKLF
TRBV7-2	TRBJ2-7	ASSVYRGKYEQY
TRBV3-1	TRBJ1-3	ASSPPTGRDTIY
TRBV7-9	TRBJ2-1	ASSSITSGEQF
TRBV12-3/TRBV12-4	TRBJ2-2	ASSLEGAGGPGTGELF
TRBV20-1	TRBJ2-7	SARDFQREEVEQY
TRBV20-1	TRBJ2-1	SAAPGTSACNEQF
TRBV6-1	TRBJ2-7	ASSDYGGPYEQY
TRBV29-1	TRBJ2-5	SVEDRTSGLQETQY
TRBV13	TRBJ2-7	ASSSPGWQGSYEQY
TRBV29-1	TRBJ2-7	SVEVSYEQY
TRBV7-9	TRBJ2-7	ASSFSTETSSYEQY
TRBV6-5	TRBJ1-2	ASSYSTGEKVYGYT
TRBV3-1	TRBJ2-7	ASSQGFSSYEQY
TRBV12-3/TRBV12-4	TRBJ2-7	ASSFIAGEGYEQY
TRBV19	TRBJ2-7	ASSTFGGGSYEQY
TRBV24-1	TRBJ2-1	ATSSRQYNEQF